The 15 T cell receptor beta chains reported below all come from one sample, sequenced in a study of PD-1 blockade in classical Hodgkin lymphoma. Measured with immunoSEQ multiplex PCR; TCRdb has only the in-frame clones, and not every one. Counted here are approximately 65,000 clones, 90% to 95% occurring once; the ten biggest clones make up 8%. Documented time point: cycle 4 day 1 (C4D1), after five to seven weeks of nivolumab. Every patient relapsed after autologous stem cell transplantation, and brentuximab vedotin exposure varied. The sequencing here drew on peripheral blood mononuclear cells (PBMCs), taken before the fourth cycle of nivolumab. Receptor source: a human donor with classical Hodgkin lymphoma.

The V gene is TRBV5-8, the J gene TRBJ2-7; 7 bases line up with TRBD1. The CDR3 totals 15 residues. The ends lost 0 bases at V and 7 bases at J; junction bases unmatched: 10. CDR1 is SGHTS and CDR2 is YDEGEE in the germline V gene. The CDR3 here is CASSLVTGRPGEQYF. Here the CDR3 DNA reads TGTGCCAGCAGCTTGGTGACAGGGCGGCCGGGGGAGCAGTACTTC.

V gene TRBV2 combines with J gene TRBJ1-5; D is perhaps TRBD1 (6 bases). V dropped 6 bases and J dropped 6 bases, with 12 bases sitting between them. The CDR3 is made up of 13 amino acids. Germline lookup yields CDR1 SNHLY and CDR2 FYNNEI. The CDR3 reads CASRWTEGQPQHF. The CDR3 DNA follows: TGTGCCAGCAGATGGACAGAGGGTCAGCCCCAGCATTTT.

The chain employs TRBV7-9 and TRBJ1-5; the D is unclear. Deletions cut 2 bases from V and 4 bases from J, with 6 bases between. The CDR3 extends over 13 amino acids. CDR1 and CDR2 (germline): SEHNR, FQNEAQ (reference sequence). The CDR3 reads CASSLHENQPQHF. The CDR3 DNA is TGTGCCAGCAGCTTACACGAAAATCAGCCCCAGCATTTT.

The chain carries TRBV29-1 and TRBJ1-2; 7 nucleotides agree with TRBD1. This CDR3 has 13 amino acids. Germline-derived CDR1 and CDR2 are SQVTM and ANQGSEA. J lost 2 bases, V lost 4 bases, and 4 bases had no gene match. This chain's CDR3 is CSVADRANYGYTF. For the CDR3, the DNA is TGCAGCGTTGCCGACAGGGCGAACTATGGCTACACCTTC. Variable domain in full (rest from reference TRBV29-1 and TRBJ1-2): SAVISQKPSRDICQRGTSLTIQCQVDSQVTMMFWYRQQPGQSLTLIATANQGSEATYESGFVIDKFPISRPNLTFSTLTVSNMSPEDSSIYLCSVADRANYGYTFGSGTRLTVV.

This clone is deemed medium-sized. The same CDR3 also results from other DNA sequences found in this sample. The V gene is TRBV6-5, the J gene TRBJ2-7; D possibly corresponds to TRBD2 (6 bases). The CDR3 runs to 14 residues. CDR1 and CDR2 (germline): MNHEY, SVGAGI. V lost 0 bases to trimming and J lost 3 bases, with 9 bases between them. CDR3 coding DNA: TGTGCCAGCAGTTACTCTTTGGGGGGCTACGAGCAGTACTTC. It translates to CASSYSLGGYEQYF.

The chain combines TRBV7-8 with TRBJ2-2, with D uncertain. Germline V gene data show CDR1 as SGHVS and CDR2 as FQNEAQ. The V gene lost 2 bases and the J gene lost 1 base, with 8 bases spanning the gap. The CDR3 spans 15 residues. This CDR3 is CASSLFGGNTGELFF. CDR3 nucleotide sequence: TGTGCCAGCAGCTTATTCGGCGGGAACACCGGGGAGCTGTTTTTT.

The rearrangement uses TRBV7-9 and TRBJ1-3; unclear D gene. Per germline, CDR1 SEHNR and CDR2 FQNEAQ (reference sequence). This CDR3 comprises 14 residues. Between the trimmed V and J ends, which lost 5 bases and 0 bases, there was a span of 8 bases. In DNA, the CDR3 is TGTGCCAGCAGCCTCAGCATCTCTGGAAACACCATATATTTT. It encodes CASSLSISGNTIYF.

The chain joins TRBV7-9 to TRBJ2-7; no clear D. This CDR3 spans 15 amino acids. Trimming stripped 7 bases from V and 0 bases from J, with 16 bases between. The germline V gene encodes CDR1 SEHNR and CDR2 FQNEAQ (reference sequence). CDR3 nucleotide sequence: TGTGCCAGCACCCCAGGACCAAAAAGCTCCTACGAGCAGTACTTC. This encodes CASTPGPKSSYEQYF.

V usage is TRBV13 and J usage is TRBJ1-2; 9 bases are a match to TRBD1. Germline loops: CDR1 PRHDT, CDR2 FYEKMQ (reference sequence). Unmatched junction bases numbered 10, after V lost 3 bases and J lost 8 bases. There are 15 residues in the CDR3. CDR3 loop: CASSFRDRVFWGYTF. The CDR3 DNA reads as TGTGCCAGCAGCTTCCGGGACAGGGTATTTTGGGGCTACACCTTC.

The chain employs TRBV6-6 and TRBJ1-2, with 12 bases that match TRBD1. Trimming removed 6 bases from V and 8 bases from J; junction bases left unmatched: 10. This CDR3 region has 15 residues. Looked up from germline, CDR1 is MNHNY and CDR2 is SVGAGI (reference sequence). The DNA for the CDR3 is TGTGCCAGCAGCGACGCGGGACAGGGGGCGCAGGGCTACACCTTC. Amino acids: CASSDAGQGAQGYTF.

This clone appeared once. The genes are TRBV2 and TRBJ2-1; 7 bases match TRBD2. V shed 7 bases and J 8 bases; nucleotides not matched to a gene: 5. CDR1 and CDR2 from the germline V gene are SNHLY and FYNNEI. The CDR3 is 12 amino acids. CDR3 nucleotide sequence: TGTGCCAGCAAAGTGGGGGGGGATGAGCAGTTCTTC. Translating it yields CASKVGGDEQFF.

DNA for the CDR3: TGTGCCAGCAGTGACGGACTGACCTATAATTCACCCCTCCACTTT. The encoded protein is CASSDGLTYNSPLHF. The chain has TRBV6-4 and TRBJ1-6, with D unclear. The CDR3 consists of 15 residues. The ends were cut back, 2 bases at V and 2 bases at J, with 7 bases in the middle. Germline loops: CDR1 MRHNA, CDR2 SNTAGT.

The J gene is TRBJ2-1, the V gene TRBV6-4; 9 bases are a match to TRBD2. Germline V CDR1 and CDR2: MRHNA, SNTAGT. J lost 10 bases, V lost 3 bases, and 7 bases had no gene match. There are 14 residues in the CDR3. This CDR3 reads CASSETSGKGEQFF. Written as DNA, the CDR3 is TGTGCCAGCAGTGAGACTAGCGGTAAGGGCGAGCAGTTCTTC.

Here the CDR3 DNA reads TGTGCCAGCAGTCGTGCGACTAGCGGGAGATGGAGGAACACCGGGGAGCTGTTTTTT. Translating it yields CASSRATSGRWRNTGELFF. V and J are TRBV2 and TRBJ2-2, with TRBD2 identical over 12 bases. CDR3 length equals 19 residues. V trimming: 5 bases; J trimming: 1 base; junction bases outside the gene matches: 11. Germline lookup yields CDR1 SNHLY and CDR2 FYNNEI.

The chain has TRBV18 and TRBJ1-1; 7 positions match TRBD1. This CDR3 region has 12 residues. CDR1 and CDR2 from the germline V gene are KGHSH and LQKENI. The V gene end was trimmed by 8 bases and the J gene end by 7 bases; junction bases not matched to a gene: 7. CDR3 region: CASAHRGGEAFF. CDR3 in DNA: TGTGCCAGCGCCCACAGGGGCGGTGAAGCTTTCTTT.